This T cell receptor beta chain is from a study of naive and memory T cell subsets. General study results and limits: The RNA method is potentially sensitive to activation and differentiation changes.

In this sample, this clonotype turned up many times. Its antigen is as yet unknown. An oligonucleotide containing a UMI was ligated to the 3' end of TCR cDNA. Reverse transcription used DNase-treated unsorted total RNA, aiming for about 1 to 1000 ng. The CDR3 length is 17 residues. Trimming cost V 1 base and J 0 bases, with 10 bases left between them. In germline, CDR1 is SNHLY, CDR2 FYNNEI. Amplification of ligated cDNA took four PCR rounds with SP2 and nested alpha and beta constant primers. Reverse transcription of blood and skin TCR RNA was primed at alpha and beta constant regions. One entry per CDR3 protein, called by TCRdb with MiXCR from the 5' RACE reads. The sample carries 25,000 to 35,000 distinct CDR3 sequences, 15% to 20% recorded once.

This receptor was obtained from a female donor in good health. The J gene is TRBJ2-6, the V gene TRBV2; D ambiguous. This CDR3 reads CASSEGRAHSGANVLTF. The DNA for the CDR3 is TGTGCCAGCAGTGAAGGAAGGGCCCACTCTGGGGCCAACGTCCTGACTTTC.